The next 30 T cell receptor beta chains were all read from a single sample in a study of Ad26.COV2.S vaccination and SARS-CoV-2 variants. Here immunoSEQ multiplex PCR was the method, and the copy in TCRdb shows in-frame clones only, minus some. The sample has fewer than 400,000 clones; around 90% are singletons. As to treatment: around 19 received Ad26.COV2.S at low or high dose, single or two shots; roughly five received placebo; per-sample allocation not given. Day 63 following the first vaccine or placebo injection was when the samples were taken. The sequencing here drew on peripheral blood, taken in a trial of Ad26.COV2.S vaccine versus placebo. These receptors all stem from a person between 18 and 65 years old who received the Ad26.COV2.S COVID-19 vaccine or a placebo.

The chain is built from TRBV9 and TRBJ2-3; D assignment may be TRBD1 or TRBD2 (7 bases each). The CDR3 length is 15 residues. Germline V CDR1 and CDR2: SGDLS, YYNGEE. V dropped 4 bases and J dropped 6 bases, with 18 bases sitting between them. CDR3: CASSLGEGAKDTQYF. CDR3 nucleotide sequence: TGTGCCAGCAGCCTCGGGGAGGGGGCAAAGGATACGCAGTATTTT. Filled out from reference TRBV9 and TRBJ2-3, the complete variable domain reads DSGVTQTPKHLITATGQRVTLRCSPRSGDLSVYWYQQSLDQGLQFLIQYYNGEERAKGNILERFSAQQFPDLHSELNLSSLELGDSALYFCASSLGEGAKDTQYFGPGTRLTVL.

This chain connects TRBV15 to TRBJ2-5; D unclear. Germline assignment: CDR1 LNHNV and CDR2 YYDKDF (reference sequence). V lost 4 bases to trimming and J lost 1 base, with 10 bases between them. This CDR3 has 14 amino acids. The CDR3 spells CATSIGKFQETQYF. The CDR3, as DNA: TGTGCCACCAGCATAGGAAAGTTCCAAGAGACCCAGTACTTC.

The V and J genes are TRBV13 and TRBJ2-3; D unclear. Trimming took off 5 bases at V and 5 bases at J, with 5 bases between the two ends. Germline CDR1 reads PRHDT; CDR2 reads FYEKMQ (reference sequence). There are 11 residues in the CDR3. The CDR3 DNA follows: TGTGCCAGCAGCAATGGAGATACGCAGTATTTT. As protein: CASSNGDTQYF.

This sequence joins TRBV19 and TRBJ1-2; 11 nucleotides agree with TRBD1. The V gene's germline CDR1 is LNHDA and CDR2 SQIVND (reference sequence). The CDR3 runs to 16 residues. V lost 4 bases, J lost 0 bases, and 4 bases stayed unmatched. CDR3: CASSTRTGGSNYGYTF. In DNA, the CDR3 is TGTGCCAGTAGTACACGGACAGGGGGCTCTAACTATGGCTACACCTTC.

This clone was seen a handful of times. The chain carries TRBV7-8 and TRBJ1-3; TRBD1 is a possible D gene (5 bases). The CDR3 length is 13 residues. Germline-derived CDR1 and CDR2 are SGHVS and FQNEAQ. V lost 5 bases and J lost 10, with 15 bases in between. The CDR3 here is CASSPSRGGTIYF. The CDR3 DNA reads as TGTGCCAGCAGCCCATCACGGGGGGGGACCATATATTTT. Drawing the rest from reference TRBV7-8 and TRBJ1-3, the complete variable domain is GAGVSQSPRYKVAKRGQDVALRCDPISGHVSLFWYQQALGQGPEFLTYFQNEAQLDKSGLPSDRFFAERPEGSVSTLKIQRTQQEDSAVYLCASSPSRGGTIYFGEGSWLTVV.

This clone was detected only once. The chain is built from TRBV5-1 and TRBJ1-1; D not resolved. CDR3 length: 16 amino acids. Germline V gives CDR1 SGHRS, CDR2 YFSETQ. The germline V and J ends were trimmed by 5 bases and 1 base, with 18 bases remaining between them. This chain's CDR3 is CASRQLKQLPNTEAFF. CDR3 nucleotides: TGCGCCAGCAGACAGCTAAAACAACTCCCGAACACTGAAGCTTTCTTT.

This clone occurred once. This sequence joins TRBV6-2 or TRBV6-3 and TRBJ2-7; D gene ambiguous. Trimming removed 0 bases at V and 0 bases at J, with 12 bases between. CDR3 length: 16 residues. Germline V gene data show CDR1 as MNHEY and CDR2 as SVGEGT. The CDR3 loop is CASSYSFLDYSYEQYF. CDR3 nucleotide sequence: TGTGCCAGCAGTTACTCATTTTTAGATTACTCCTACGAGCAGTACTTC.

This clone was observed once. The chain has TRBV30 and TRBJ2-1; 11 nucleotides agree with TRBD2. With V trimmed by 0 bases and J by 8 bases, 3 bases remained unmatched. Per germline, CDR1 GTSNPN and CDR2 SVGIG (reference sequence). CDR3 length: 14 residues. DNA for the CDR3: TGTGCCTGGAGTGTATCTAGCGGGAGGTATGAGCAGTTCTTC. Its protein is CAWSVSSGRYEQFF. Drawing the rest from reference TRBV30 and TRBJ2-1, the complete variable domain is SQTIHQWPATLVQPVGSPLSLECTVEGTSNPNLYWYRQAAGRGLQLLFYSVGIGQISSEVPQNLSASRPQDRQFILSSKKLLLSDSGFYLCAWSVSSGRYEQFFGPGTRLTVL.

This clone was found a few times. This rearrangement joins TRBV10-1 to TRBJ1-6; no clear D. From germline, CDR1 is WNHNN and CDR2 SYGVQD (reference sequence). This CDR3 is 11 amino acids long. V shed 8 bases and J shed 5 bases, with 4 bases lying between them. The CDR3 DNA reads TGCGCCAGCGGGGATAATTCACCCCTCCACTTT. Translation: CASGDNSPLHF.

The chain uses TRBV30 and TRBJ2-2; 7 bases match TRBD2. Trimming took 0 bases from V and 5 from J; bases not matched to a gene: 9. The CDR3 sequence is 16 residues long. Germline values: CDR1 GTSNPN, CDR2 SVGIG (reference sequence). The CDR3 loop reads CAWSVGGRAWTGELFF. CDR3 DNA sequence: TGTGCCTGGAGTGTGGGGGGGAGGGCCTGGACCGGGGAGCTGTTTTTT.

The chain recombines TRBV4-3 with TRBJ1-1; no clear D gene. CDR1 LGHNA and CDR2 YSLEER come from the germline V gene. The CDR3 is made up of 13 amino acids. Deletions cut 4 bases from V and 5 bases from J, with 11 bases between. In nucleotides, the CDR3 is TGCGCCAGCAGCCGAAAACGGAGGACTGAAGCTTTCTTT. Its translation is CASSRKRRTEAFF.

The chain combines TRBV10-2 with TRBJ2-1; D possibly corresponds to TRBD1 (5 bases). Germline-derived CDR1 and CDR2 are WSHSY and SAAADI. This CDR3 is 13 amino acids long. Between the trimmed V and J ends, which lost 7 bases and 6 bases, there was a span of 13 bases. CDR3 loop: CASTRQPPNEQFF. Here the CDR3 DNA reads TGCGCCAGCACCCGACAGCCCCCCAATGAGCAGTTCTTC.

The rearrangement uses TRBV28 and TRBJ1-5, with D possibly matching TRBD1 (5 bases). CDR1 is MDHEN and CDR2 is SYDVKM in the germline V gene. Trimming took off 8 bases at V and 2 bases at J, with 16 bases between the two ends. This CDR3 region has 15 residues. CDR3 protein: CASAGRGKGNQPQHF. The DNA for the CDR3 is TGTGCCAGCGCCGGGCGGGGGAAGGGCAATCAGCCCCAGCATTTT.

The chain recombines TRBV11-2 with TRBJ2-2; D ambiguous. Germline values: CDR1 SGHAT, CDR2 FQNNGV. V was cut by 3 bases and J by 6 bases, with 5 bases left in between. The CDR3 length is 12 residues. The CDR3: CASSFFSGELFF. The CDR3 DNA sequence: TGTGCCAGCAGCTTTTTTTCCGGGGAGCTGTTTTTT.

The CDR3 loop reads CASSETATFYNEQFF. CDR3 sequence (DNA): TGTGCCAGCAGCGAGACAGCAACTTTTTACAATGAGCAGTTCTTC. This chain joins TRBV6-5 and TRBJ2-1, with D maybe TRBD1 (5 bases). V lost 6 bases and J 4 bases, leaving 16 bases between the germline ends. There are 15 residues in the CDR3. Germline V CDR1 and CDR2: MNHEY, SVGAGI.

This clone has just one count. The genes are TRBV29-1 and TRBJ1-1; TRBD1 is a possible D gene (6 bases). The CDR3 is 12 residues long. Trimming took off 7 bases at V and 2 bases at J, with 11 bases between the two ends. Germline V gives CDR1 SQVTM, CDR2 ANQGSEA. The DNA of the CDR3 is TGCAGCGCTACCGGGACAAACACTGAAGCTTTCTTT. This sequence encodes CSATGTNTEAFF.

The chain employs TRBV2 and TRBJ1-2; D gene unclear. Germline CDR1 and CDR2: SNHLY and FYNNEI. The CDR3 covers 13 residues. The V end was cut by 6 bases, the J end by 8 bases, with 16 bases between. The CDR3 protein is CASSLAFSRGYTF. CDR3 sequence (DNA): TGTGCCAGCAGCCTGGCCTTTTCCCGAGGCTACACCTTC.

Here the CDR3 DNA reads TGTGCCAGCAGTGAATCAGGGCAGGGGGACACTGAAGCTTTCTTT. This translates into CASSESGQGDTEAFF. The V call is TRBV2, the J call TRBJ1-1; TRBD1 agrees at 7 bases. V was pared by 2 bases and J by 3 bases, with 6 bases of the junction left unmatched. The germline V gene encodes CDR1 SNHLY and CDR2 FYNNEI. The CDR3 sequence is 15 residues long.

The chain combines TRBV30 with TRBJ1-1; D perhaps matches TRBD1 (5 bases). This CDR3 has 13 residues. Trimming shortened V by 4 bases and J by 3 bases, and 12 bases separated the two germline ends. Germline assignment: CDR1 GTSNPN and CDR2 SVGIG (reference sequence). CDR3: CAWKRGEDTEAFF. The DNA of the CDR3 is TGTGCCTGGAAGCGAGGGGAGGACACTGAAGCTTTCTTT.

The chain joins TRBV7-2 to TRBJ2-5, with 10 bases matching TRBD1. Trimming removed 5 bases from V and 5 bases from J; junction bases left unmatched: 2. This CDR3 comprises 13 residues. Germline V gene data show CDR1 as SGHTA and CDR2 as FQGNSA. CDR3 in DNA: TGTGCCAGCAGCGCGGGACAGGGGGAGACCCAGTACTTC. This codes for CASSAGQGETQYF.

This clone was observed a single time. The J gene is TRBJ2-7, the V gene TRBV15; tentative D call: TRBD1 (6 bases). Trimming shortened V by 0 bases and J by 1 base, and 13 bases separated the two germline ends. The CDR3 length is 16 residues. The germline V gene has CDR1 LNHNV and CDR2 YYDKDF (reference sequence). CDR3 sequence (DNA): TGTGCCACCAGCAGAGATGAGGGCAGGGGATCCTACGAGCAGTACTTC. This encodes CATSRDEGRGSYEQYF.

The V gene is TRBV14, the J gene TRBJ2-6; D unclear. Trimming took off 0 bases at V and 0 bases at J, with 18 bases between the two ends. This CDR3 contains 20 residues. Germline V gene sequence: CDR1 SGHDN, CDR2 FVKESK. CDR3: CASSQEMELTVTSGANVLTF. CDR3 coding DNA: TGTGCCAGCAGCCAAGAAATGGAACTGACGGTGACCTCTGGGGCCAACGTCCTGACTTTC.

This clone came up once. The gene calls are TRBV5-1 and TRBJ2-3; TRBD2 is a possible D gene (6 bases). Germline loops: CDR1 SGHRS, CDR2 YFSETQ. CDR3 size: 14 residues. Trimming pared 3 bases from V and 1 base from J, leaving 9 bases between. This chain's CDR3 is CASSSGGGTDTQYF. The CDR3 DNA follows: TGCGCCAGCAGCTCAGGAGGGGGCACAGATACGCAGTATTTT.

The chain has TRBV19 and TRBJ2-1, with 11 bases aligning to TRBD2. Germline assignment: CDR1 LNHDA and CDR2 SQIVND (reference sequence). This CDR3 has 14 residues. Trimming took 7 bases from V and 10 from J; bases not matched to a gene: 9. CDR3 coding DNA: TGTGCCAGTAAAATCTCCGGGACTAGCGGCGAGCAGTTCTTC. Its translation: CASKISGTSGEQFF.

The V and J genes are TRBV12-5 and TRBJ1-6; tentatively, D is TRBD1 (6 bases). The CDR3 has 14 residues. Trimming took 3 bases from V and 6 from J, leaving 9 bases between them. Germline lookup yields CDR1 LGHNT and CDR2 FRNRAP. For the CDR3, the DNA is TGTGCTAGTGGTTTACAGGGTGGTAATTCACCCCTCCACTTT. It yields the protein CASGLQGGNSPLHF.

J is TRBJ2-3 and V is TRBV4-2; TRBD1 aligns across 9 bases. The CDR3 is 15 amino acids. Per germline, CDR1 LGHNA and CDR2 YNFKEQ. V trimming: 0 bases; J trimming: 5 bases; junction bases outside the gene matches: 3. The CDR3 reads CASSQEQGAGDTQYF. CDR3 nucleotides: TGTGCCAGCAGCCAAGAACAGGGGGCCGGAGATACGCAGTATTTT.

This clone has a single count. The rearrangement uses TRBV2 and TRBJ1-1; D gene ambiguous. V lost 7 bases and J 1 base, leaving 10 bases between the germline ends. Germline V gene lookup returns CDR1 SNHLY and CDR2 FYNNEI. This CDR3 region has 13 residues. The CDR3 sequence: CASMTESNTEAFF. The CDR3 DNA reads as TGTGCCAGCATGACCGAATCGAACACTGAAGCTTTCTTT.

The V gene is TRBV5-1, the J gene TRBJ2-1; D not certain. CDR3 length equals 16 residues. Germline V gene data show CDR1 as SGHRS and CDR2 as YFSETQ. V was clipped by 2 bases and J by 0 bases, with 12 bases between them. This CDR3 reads CASSFVGPSSYNEQFF. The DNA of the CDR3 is TGCGCCAGCAGCTTTGTAGGGCCTAGCTCCTACAATGAGCAGTTCTTC.

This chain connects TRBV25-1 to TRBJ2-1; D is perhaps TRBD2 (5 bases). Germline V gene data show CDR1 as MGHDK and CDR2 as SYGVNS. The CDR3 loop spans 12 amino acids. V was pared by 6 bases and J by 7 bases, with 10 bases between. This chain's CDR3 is CASSLAGNEQFF. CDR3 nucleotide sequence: TGTGCCAGCAGCCTAGCTGGTAATGAGCAGTTCTTC.

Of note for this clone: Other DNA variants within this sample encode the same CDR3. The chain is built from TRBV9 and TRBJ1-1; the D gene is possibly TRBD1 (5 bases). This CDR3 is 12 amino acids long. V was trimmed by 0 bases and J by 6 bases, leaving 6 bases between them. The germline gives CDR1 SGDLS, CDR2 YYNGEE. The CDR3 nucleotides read TGTGCCAGCAGCGTAGGGGGCCCTGAAGCTTTCTTT. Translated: CASSVGGPEAFF.